This T cell receptor beta chain was profiled in a study of tumor-infiltrating lymphocytes in primary liver carcinoma. About the study: Surgical resection treated primary liver carcinoma in the patients.

Regarding the study as a whole: Tumor region pairs outstripped tumor-adjacent and tumor-blood pairs in overlap. Tumors significantly exceeded blood in top-250-clone fraction (p = 0.039). Because the samples were bulk unsorted, the study did not compare CD4+ and CD8+ repertoires.

The CDR3 extends over 13 amino acids. Looked up from germline, CDR1 is SGHNT and CDR2 is YENEEA. RNA isolated from unsorted whole blood supplied the blood RNA, with germline DNA also extracted. Starting from around 0.45 ug of total RNA, TCR beta cDNA was produced with a primer in the constant region. Three-round nested multiplex PCR performed with slightly modified ARM-PCR produced the TCR beta libraries. The opening two PCR rounds, about 10 cycles each, paired TRBV1-TRBV30 forward primers with a C-beta reverse primer. Using its own MiXCR run on the multiplex PCR reads, TCRdb lists one record per CDR3 protein. The data show about 180,000 distinct CDR3 sequences, over 45% seen once. Turning to this clonotype: Antigen specificity is unknown. Lacking the conserved final phenylalanine or tryptophan, this CDR3 likely reflects a read error.

The sequenced material came from peripheral blood. The rearrangement uses TRBV11-3 and TRBJ2-1; D gene ambiguous. The receptor was derived from a man aged 40-49 years with primary liver carcinoma and hepatitis B virus infection. The CDR3 DNA is TGTGTCAGCAGCTTAAGGGTAGACAATGAGCAGTTCTTA. Amino acid sequence: CVSSLRVDNEQFL.